The TCR beta chain described here comes from a study of blood T cell repertoires in COVID-19. Study-level background: The United States, Italy and Spain provided the acute and convalescent COVID-19 samples.

The CDR3 contains 13 residues. CDR1 is ENHRY and CDR2 is SYGVKD in the germline V gene. Trimming at V came to 10 bases and at J to 1 base, leaving 4 bases not matched to a gene. Per the study methods: Nucleated cell counts were estimated from reference gene primer amplification. Some clones are missing from TCRdb's copy, which holds only in-frame ones; the method was immunoSEQ multiplex PCR. The D gene and trimming were derived from the DNA, and the V and J assignments and clone size from that table. Here the sample spans roughly 67,000 clones, over 65% being singletons. The V and J genes are TRBV10-3 and TRBJ2-7; TRBD2 matches at 10 bases. The sequenced sample consisted of peripheral blood. The TCR originated in a human donor in a cohort sampled during active COVID-19. In DNA, the CDR3 is TGTGCCACCTCTAGCGGGAGTTCCTACGAGCAGTACTTC. It yields the protein CATSSGSSYEQYF.